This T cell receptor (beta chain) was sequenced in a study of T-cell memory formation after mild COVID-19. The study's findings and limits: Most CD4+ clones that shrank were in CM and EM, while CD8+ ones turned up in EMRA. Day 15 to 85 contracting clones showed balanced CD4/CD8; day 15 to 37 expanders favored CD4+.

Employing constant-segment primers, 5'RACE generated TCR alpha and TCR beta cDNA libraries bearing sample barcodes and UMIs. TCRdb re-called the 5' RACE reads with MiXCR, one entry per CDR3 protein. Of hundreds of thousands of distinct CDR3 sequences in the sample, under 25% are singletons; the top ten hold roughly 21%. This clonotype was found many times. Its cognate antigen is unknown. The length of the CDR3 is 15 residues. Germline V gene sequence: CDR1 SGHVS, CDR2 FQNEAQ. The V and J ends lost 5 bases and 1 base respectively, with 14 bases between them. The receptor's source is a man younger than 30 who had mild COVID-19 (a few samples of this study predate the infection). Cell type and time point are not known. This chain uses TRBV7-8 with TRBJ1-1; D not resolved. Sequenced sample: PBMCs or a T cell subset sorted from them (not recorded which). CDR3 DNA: TGTGCCAGCAGCCCCATAGATGGACCGAACACTGAAGCTTTCTTT. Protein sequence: CASSPIDGPNTEAFF.